These T cell receptor beta chains were read from a single sample in a study of type 1 regulatory T cells. Their specific antigens are unknown. TCRdb processed the reads anew with MiXCR; each CDR3 protein has one entry. The sample has 65,000 to 80,000 distinct CDR3 sequences; less than 25% are singletons. The specimen was cultured type 1 regulatory T (Tr1) cells, either the whole culture or a sorted fraction (not recorded which). The receptors derive from a human donor in good health. Each CDR3 is given with its conserved first and last residue. The D gene is left open where the match is weak. Size tells how often a clone was seen (once, few, many) or the class of an expanded clone, and some rows leave it out.

TRBD2	TRBV19	TRBJ2-3	NA	CASSMTSGSTAQYF	TGTGCCAGTAGTATGACTAGCGGGAGCACCGCGCAGTATTTT
NA	TRBV7-2	TRBJ1-1	NA	CASSPREEAEAFF	TGTGCCAGCAGCCCCAGGGAGGAGGCTGAAGCTTTCTTT
TRBD1	TRBV20-1	TRBJ2-3	NA	CSASKTGTDTQYF	TGCAGTGCTTCTAAGACAGGGACAGATACGCAGTATTTT
NA	TRBV30	TRBJ2-3	NA	CAWSVLGWGTQYF	TGTGCCTGGAGTGTACTAGGATGGGGTACGCAGTATTTT
NA	TRBV7-9	TRBJ1-6	NA	CASSLGQELPLHF	TGTGCCAGCAGCTTAGGCCAGGAATTACCCCTCCACTTT
NA	TRBV29-1	TRBJ2-2	many	CSVGVVGRTGELFF	TGCAGCGTTGGGGTGGTGGGGCGCACCGGGGAGCTGTTTTTT
NA	TRBV5-6	TRBJ1-1	many	CASSHRVNTEAFF	TGTGCCAGCAGCCACAGGGTGAACACTGAAGCTTTCTTT
NA	TRBV27	TRBJ1-4	NA	CASSPGRGPATNEKLFF	TGTGCCAGCAGTCCGGGTAGGGGCCCAGCTACTAATGAAAAACTGTTTTTT
NA	TRBV11-2	TRBJ2-1	NA	CASTLPGTYNEQFF	TGTGCCAGCACCTTACCAGGAACTTACAATGAGCAGTTCTTC
TRBD1	TRBV12-3/TRBV12-4	TRBJ1-1	few	CASIPRGQLNTEAFF	TGTGCCAGCATCCCTCGGGGACAGTTGAACACTGAAGCTTTCTTT
NA	TRBV18	TRBJ2-3	NA	CASSPSEAGTDTQYF	TGTGCCAGCTCACCTTCAGAGGCGGGAACAGATACGCAGTATTTT
NA	TRBV7-9	TRBJ2-3	NA	CASGTDTQYF	TGTGCCAGCGGCACAGATACGCAGTATTTT
TRBD1	TRBV6-5	TRBJ2-3	NA	CASSYEGGSRTDTQYF	TGTGCCAGCAGTTACGAAGGGGGCTCCCGCACAGATACGCAGTATTTT
NA	TRBV6-1	TRBJ2-7	NA	CASSRDREYEQYF	TGTGCCAGCAGTAGAGACCGTGAGTACGAGCAGTACTTC